The 27 T cell receptor beta chains presented below share a single source sample, sequenced in a study of vaccination effects on CD4 cells after COVID-19. No antigen has been assigned to these receptors. Following culture for under 12 days, CD4+ T cells were isolated. BNT162b2 vaccine or mRNA-1273 vaccine was given to participants in two doses. Method: immunoSEQ multiplex PCR; TCRdb's copy keeps in-frame clones and lacks some. The data contain more than 60,000 clones, about 67% of them singletons. Sequenced material: CD4+ T cells from PBMCs cultured without peptide, taken after COVID-19 vaccination. Source of these receptors: a human donor who received a COVID-19 vaccine.

CDR3 nucleotides: TGTGCCAGCACTGAGCGGGGGGGAGGTGGCACAGATACGCAGTATTTT. It specifies CASTERGGGGTDTQYF. The V gene is TRBV6-1, the J gene TRBJ2-3; 10 positions match TRBD2. The germline V gene has CDR1 MNHNS and CDR2 SASEGT. Losses at the gene ends were 7 bases for V and 1 base for J; bases not matched to a gene: 8. The CDR3 loop spans 16 amino acids.

The chain links TRBV10-2 to TRBJ2-1, with no clear D. The germline CDR1 and CDR2 sequences are WSHSY and SAAADI. This CDR3 is 16 amino acids long. The V end was cut by 7 bases, the J end by 0 bases, with 16 bases between. CDR3 DNA: TGCGCCAGCAAGATTGCCCCAGGAAGCTCCTACAATGAGCAGTTCTTC. Protein: CASKIAPGSSYNEQFF.

This clone occurred a few times. The gene calls are TRBV28 and TRBJ1-5, with D maybe TRBD1 (5 bases). Germline-derived CDR1 and CDR2 are MDHEN and SYDVKM. V dropped 6 bases and J dropped 13 bases, with 19 bases sitting between them. This CDR3 spans 13 amino acids. DNA of the CDR3: TGTGCCAGCAGGACCTCTGGGGACCGCCGGCAGCATTTT. It codes for CASRTSGDRRQHF.

The sample holds a few counts of this clone. The V gene is TRBV6-6, the J gene TRBJ1-2; 9 bases line up with TRBD1. The CDR3 is made up of 16 amino acids. V lost 6 bases, J lost 4 bases, and 12 bases stayed unmatched. Germline V gene sequence: CDR1 MNHNY, CDR2 SVGAGI (reference sequence). The CDR3 region has the DNA TGTGCCAGCAGGAAGGGAGAGCGACAGGGGGGCTATGGCTACACCTTC. Protein product: CASRKGERQGGYGYTF.

The rearrangement links TRBV23-1 to TRBJ2-7; tentative D call: TRBD2 (6 bases). TRBV23-1 is identified as an open reading frame with a role that is uncertain. The CDR3 has 17 residues. Trimming cost V 3 bases and J 0 bases, with 18 bases left between them. CDR3 sequence (DNA): TGCGCCAGCAGTCAGATCGCCGGGGAGGAAAGCTCCTACGAGCAGTACGTC. Protein sequence: CASSQIAGEESSYEQYV.

The chain joins TRBV7-2 to TRBJ2-3, with 9 bases matching TRBD1. V was pared by 5 bases and J by 1 base, with 4 bases of the junction left unmatched. CDR3 length equals 15 residues. Germline V gene lookup returns CDR1 SGHTA and CDR2 FQGNSA. DNA of the CDR3: TGTGCCAGCAGCAAGGACAGGGGCGGCACAGATACGCAGTATTTT. Protein product: CASSKDRGGTDTQYF.

The table lists this clone with many counts. This chain links TRBV5-1 with TRBJ1-2; 11 nucleotides line up with TRBD1. J was trimmed by 6 bases and V by 4 bases; bases with no gene match: 5. Germline V gene sequence: CDR1 SGHRS, CDR2 YFSETQ. The CDR3 runs to 14 residues. CDR3 DNA sequence: TGCGCCAGCAGCACCTGGACAGGGGGCGATGGCTACACCTTC. Protein sequence: CASSTWTGGDGYTF.

The rearrangement links TRBV7-2 to TRBJ1-2; perhaps TRBD1 as D (6 bases). CDR1 is SGHTA, CDR2 FQGNSA, per germline. Trimming removed 5 bases at V and 8 bases at J, with 12 bases between. This CDR3 spans 12 amino acids. DNA of the CDR3: TGTGCCAGCAGCCTACAGGGAAGGGGCTACACCTTC. Translating it yields CASSLQGRGYTF.

The chain is built from TRBV18 and TRBJ2-1, with 11 bases matching TRBD1. V shed 6 bases, J shed 4 bases, and the junction held 5 bases outside the gene matches. Germline assignment: CDR1 KGHSH and CDR2 LQKENI. The CDR3 runs to 15 residues. The CDR3 region has the DNA TGTGCCAGCTCCCACGGGACAGGGGGTTACAATGAGCAGTTCTTC. It translates to CASSHGTGGYNEQFF.

This clone has just a few counts. The rearrangement links TRBV18 to TRBJ1-2; no firm D call. This CDR3 contains 13 residues. Trimming left V 3 bases short and J 2 bases short, with 7 bases between. Germline loops: CDR1 KGHSH, CDR2 LQKENI. CDR3 loop: CASSPNTNYGYTF. CDR3 sequence (DNA): TGTGCCAGCTCACCTAACACAAACTATGGCTACACCTTC. Complete variable domain (other parts from reference TRBV18 and TRBJ1-2): NAGVMQNPRHLVRRRGQEARLRCSPMKGHSHVYWYRQLPEEGLKFMVYLQKENIIDESGMPKERFSAEFPKEGPSILRIQQVVRGDSAAYFCASSPNTNYGYTFGSGTRLTVV.

CDR3 nucleotide sequence: TGTGCCAGTAGCCTGATAGGGGGCAGTGAAGAAAAACTGTTTTTT. Its protein product is CASSLIGGSEEKLFF. The chain joins TRBV19 to TRBJ1-4; TRBD1 matches 7 bases. The CDR3 totals 15 residues. The V and J ends lost 6 bases and 8 bases, in that order; junction bases with no gene match: 12. The germline CDR1 and CDR2 sequences are LNHDA and SQIVND (reference sequence).

This clone has only a few counts. V and J are TRBV15 and TRBJ2-4, with D tentatively TRBD1 (6 bases). V dropped 1 base and J dropped 9 bases, with 10 bases sitting between them. Germline-derived CDR1 and CDR2 are LNHNV and YYDKDF (reference sequence). CDR3 size: 13 residues. The CDR3 DNA follows: TGTGCCACCAGCAGAGGTACAGGGTCCATTCAGTACTTC. It yields the protein CATSRGTGSIQYF.

The chain recombines TRBV5-1 with TRBJ1-4, with D unresolved. V dropped 1 base and J dropped 0 bases, with 4 bases sitting between them. The CDR3 consists of 14 residues. CDR1 and CDR2 from the germline V gene are SGHRS and YFSETQ. The CDR3 DNA sequence: TGCGCCAGCAGCTTGCTGTCAACTAATGAAAAACTGTTTTTT. This codes for CASSLLSTNEKLFF.

The gene calls are TRBV7-2 and TRBJ2-5; 11 nucleotides line up with TRBD2. Germline-derived CDR1 and CDR2 are SGHTA and FQGNSA. Trimming cost V 7 bases and J 5 bases; bases outside gene matches: 9. The CDR3 loop spans 15 amino acids. The CDR3 sequence is CASTIIAGGPETQYF. In nucleotides, the CDR3 is TGTGCCAGCACCATAATAGCGGGGGGGCCGGAGACCCAGTACTTC.

The CDR3 here is CASSQNLGLQFF. In nucleotides, the CDR3 is TGTGCCAGCAGCCAAAATCTGGGTTTGCAGTTCTTC. J is TRBJ2-1 and V is TRBV14; D uncertain. The CDR3 sequence is 12 residues long. V shed 2 bases and J shed 12 bases, with 11 bases lying between them. The germline CDR1 and CDR2 sequences are SGHDN and FVKESK.

The count of this clone is one. The chain has TRBV7-2 and TRBJ1-5; the D is unclear. The CDR3 is 15 amino acids. V lost 5 bases and J lost 6, with 17 bases in between. CDR1 is SGHTA, CDR2 FQGNSA, per germline. This CDR3 is CASSNIQRLVQPQHF. DNA for the CDR3: TGTGCCAGCAGCAATATACAGAGGCTAGTTCAGCCCCAGCATTTT. Together with reference TRBV7-2 and TRBJ1-5, the CDR3 gives the full variable domain: GAGVSQSPSNKVTEKGKDVELRCDPISGHTALYWYRQSLGQGLEFLIYFQGNSAPDKSGLPSDRFSAERTGGSVSTLTIQRTQQEDSAVYLCASSNIQRLVQPQHFGDGTRLSIL.

The chain employs TRBV7-2 and TRBJ2-1; 14 bases are shared with TRBD2. Germline values: CDR1 SGHTA, CDR2 FQGNSA. The V gene end was trimmed by 6 bases and the J gene end by 7 bases; junction bases not matched to a gene: 8. This CDR3 has 16 residues. The CDR3 nucleotides are TGTGCCAGCAGACGACTAGCGGGGGGGCCCCCGAATGAGCAGTTCTTC. This sequence encodes CASRRLAGGPPNEQFF.

CDR3 coding DNA: TGTGCCAGCGGAAGACAGATGGACTACGAGCAGTACGTC. It is translated as CASGRQMDYEQYV. The chain is built from TRBV6-5 and TRBJ2-7; TRBD1 might be the D (5 bases). V was trimmed by 8 bases and J by 3 bases, leaving 14 bases between them. The CDR3 runs 13 residues. Germline V CDR1 and CDR2: MNHEY, SVGAGI.

V usage is TRBV15 and J usage is TRBJ1-2; D unclear. The length of the CDR3 is 15 residues. CDR1 is LNHNV and CDR2 is YYDKDF in the germline V gene (reference sequence). V shed 5 bases and J shed 3 bases, with 16 bases lying between them. Here the CDR3 DNA reads TGTGCCACCAGCGAATGGGGATATAACCACTATGGCTACACCTTC. Its protein is CATSEWGYNHYGYTF.

The rearrangement joins TRBV5-1 to TRBJ1-4; D is unclear. The CDR3 consists of 13 residues. The germline gives CDR1 SGHRS, CDR2 YFSETQ. V was shortened by 4 bases and J by 0 bases, with 4 bases between the two germline ends. CDR3 sequence reads: CASSDPTNEKLFF. The CDR3 bases are TGCGCCAGCAGCGACCCAACTAATGAAAAACTGTTTTTT. The variable domain in full, completed from reference TRBV5-1 and TRBJ1-4, reads KAGVTQTPRYLIKTRGQQVTLSCSPISGHRSVSWYQQTPGQGLQFLFEYFSETQRNKGNFPGRFSGRQFSNSRSEMNVSTLELGDSALYLCASSDPTNEKLFFGSGTQLSVL.

The rearrangement uses TRBV5-1 and TRBJ1-4, with 7 bases identical to TRBD1. J was trimmed by 5 bases and V by 3 bases; bases with no gene match: 10. This CDR3 has 16 residues. Germline V lookup: CDR1 SGHRS, CDR2 YFSETQ. The CDR3 loop reads CASSWQPRQGNEKLFF. Here the CDR3 DNA reads TGCGCCAGCAGCTGGCAGCCGAGACAGGGCAATGAAAAACTGTTTTTT.

The rearrangement uses TRBV18 and TRBJ2-5; D tentatively fits TRBD1 or TRBD2 (5 bases each). The V gene's germline CDR1 is KGHSH and CDR2 LQKENI. This CDR3 spans 12 amino acids. V was shortened by 2 bases and J by 5 bases, with 6 bases between the two germline ends. CDR3 sequence: CASSPGGETQYF. The CDR3 region has the DNA TGTGCCAGCTCACCAGGGGGTGAGACCCAGTACTTC.

The chain couples TRBV3-1 (or the pseudogene TRBV3-2) to TRBJ1-2, with TRBD1 matching 10 bases. Germline V gene sequence: CDR1 LGHDT, CDR2 YNNKEL (reference sequence). V gave up 7 bases and J gave up 0 bases; unmatched junction bases: 11. The CDR3 spans 17 residues. CDR3 coding DNA: TGTGCCAGCATCTTCCCGGGACAGGGGCCTACTAACTATGGCTACACCTTC. It is translated as CASIFPGQGPTNYGYTF.

The chain couples TRBV19 to TRBJ2-7; D not certain. Trimming removed 3 bases at V and 2 bases at J, with 14 bases between. The CDR3 contains 15 residues. Germline loops: CDR1 LNHDA, CDR2 SQIVND (reference sequence). The CDR3 DNA reads TGTGCCAGTAGTATGGTGGCAGGCCCAGCCTACGAGCAGTACGTC. The encoded protein is CASSMVAGPAYEQYV.

The chain recombines TRBV28 with TRBJ1-1, with D hard to call. Trimming stripped 7 bases from V and 1 base from J, with 7 bases between. This CDR3 has 12 residues. Germline loops: CDR1 MDHEN, CDR2 SYDVKM. CDR3 coding DNA: TGTGCCAGCAACGACTGGAACACTGAAGCTTTCTTT. Translation: CASNDWNTEAFF.

The chain carries TRBV19 and TRBJ2-3, with D hard to call. Germline assignment: CDR1 LNHDA and CDR2 SQIVND (reference sequence). V gave up 6 bases and J gave up 0 bases, with 13 bases separating them. The CDR3 runs to 15 residues. The chain's CDR3 is CASSHLSTSTDTQYF. CDR3 coding DNA: TGTGCCAGTAGCCACTTGTCTACAAGCACAGATACGCAGTATTTT.

This clone was detected once. The rearrangement links TRBV6-4 to TRBJ1-2; D not certain. This CDR3 region has 13 residues. Trimming shortened V by 6 bases and J by 0 bases, and 8 bases separated the two germline ends. Germline-derived CDR1 and CDR2 are MRHNA and SNTAGT. CDR3 in DNA: TGTGCCAGCAGCCCCGCGGCTAACTATGGCTACACCTTC. Translating it yields CASSPAANYGYTF.